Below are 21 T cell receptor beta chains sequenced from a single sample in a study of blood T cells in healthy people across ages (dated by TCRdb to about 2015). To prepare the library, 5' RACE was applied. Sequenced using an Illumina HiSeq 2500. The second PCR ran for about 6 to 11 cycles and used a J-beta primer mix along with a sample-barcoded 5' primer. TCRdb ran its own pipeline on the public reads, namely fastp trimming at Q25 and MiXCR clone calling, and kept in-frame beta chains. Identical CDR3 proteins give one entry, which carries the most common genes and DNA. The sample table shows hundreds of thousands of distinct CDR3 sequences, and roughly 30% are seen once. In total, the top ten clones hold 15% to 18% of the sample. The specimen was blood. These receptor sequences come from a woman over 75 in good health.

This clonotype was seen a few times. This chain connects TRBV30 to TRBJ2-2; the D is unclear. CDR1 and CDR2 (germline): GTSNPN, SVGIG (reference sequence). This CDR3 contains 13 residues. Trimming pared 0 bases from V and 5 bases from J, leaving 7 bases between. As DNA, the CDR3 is TGTGCCTGGAGTGTAAGGGCGACCGGGGAGCTGTTTTTT. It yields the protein CAWSVRATGELFF.

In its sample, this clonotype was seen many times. The CDR3 sequence is CASSLLRGGTDTQYF. The DNA for the CDR3 is TGTGCCAGCAGCTTACTTAGAGGAGGCACAGATACGCAGTATTTT. The chain couples TRBV7-2 to TRBJ2-3; D gene unclear. This CDR3 contains 15 residues. From germline, CDR1 is SGHTA and CDR2 FQGNSA. V was cut by 2 bases and J by 1 base, with 10 bases left in between.

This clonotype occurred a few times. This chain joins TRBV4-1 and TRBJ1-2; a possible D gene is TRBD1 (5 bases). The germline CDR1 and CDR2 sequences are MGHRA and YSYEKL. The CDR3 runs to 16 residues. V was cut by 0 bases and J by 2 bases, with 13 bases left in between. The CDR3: CASSQDPTGPNYGYTF. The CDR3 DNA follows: TGCGCCAGCAGCCAAGATCCGACGGGGCCGAACTATGGCTACACCTTC.

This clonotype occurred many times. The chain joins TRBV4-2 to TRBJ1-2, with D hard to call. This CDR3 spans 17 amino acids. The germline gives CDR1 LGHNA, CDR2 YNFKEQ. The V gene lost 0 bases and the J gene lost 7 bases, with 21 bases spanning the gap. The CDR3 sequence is CASSQDGVGVWSAGYTF. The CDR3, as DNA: TGTGCCAGCAGCCAAGATGGGGTCGGGGTATGGAGTGCTGGCTACACCTTC.

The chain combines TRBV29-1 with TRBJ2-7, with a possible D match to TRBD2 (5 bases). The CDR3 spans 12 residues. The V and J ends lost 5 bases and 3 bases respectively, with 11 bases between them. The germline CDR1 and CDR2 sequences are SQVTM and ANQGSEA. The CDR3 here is CSVSTGDYEQYF. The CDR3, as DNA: TGCAGCGTTAGTACCGGGGACTACGAGCAGTACTTC.

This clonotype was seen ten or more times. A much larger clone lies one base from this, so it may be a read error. The CDR3 spells CASSEGTGDRNEQYF. CDR3 DNA: TGTGCCAGCAGCGAGGGGACAGGGGACCGCAATGAGCAGTACTTC. The J gene is TRBJ2-7, the V gene TRBV9; TRBD1 matches at 10 bases. The length of the CDR3 is 15 residues. The V gene end was trimmed by 3 bases and the J gene end by 7 bases; junction bases not matched to a gene: 10. Germline assignment: CDR1 SGDLS and CDR2 YYNGEE.

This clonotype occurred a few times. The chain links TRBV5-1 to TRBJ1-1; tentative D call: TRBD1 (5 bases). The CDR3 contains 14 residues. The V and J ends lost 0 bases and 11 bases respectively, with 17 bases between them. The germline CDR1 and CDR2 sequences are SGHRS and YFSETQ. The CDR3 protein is CASSLGDGPWPAFF. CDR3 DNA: TGCGCCAGCAGCTTGGGGGACGGTCCGTGGCCCGCTTTCTTT. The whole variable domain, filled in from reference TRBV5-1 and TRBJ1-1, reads KAGVTQTPRYLIKTRGQQVTLSCSPISGHRSVSWYQQTPGQGLQFLFEYFSETQRNKGNFPGRFSGRQFSNSRSEMNVSTLELGDSALYLCASSLGDGPWPAFFGQGTRLTVV.

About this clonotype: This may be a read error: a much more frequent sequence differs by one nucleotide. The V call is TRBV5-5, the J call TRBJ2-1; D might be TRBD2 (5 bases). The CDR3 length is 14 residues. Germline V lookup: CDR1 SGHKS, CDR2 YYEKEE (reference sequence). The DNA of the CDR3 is TGTGCCGGCAGCTTGGCGAGAGGGAGAAATGAGCAGTTCTTC. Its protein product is CAGSLARGRNEQFF.

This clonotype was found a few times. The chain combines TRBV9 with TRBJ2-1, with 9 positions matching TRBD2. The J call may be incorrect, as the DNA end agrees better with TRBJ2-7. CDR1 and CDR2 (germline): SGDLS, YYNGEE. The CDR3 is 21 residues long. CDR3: CASSVLYGASGVRVTYNEQYF. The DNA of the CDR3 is TGTGCCAGCAGCGTCCTTTACGGGGCTAGCGGGGTAAGGGTAACCTACAATGAGCAGTACTTC.

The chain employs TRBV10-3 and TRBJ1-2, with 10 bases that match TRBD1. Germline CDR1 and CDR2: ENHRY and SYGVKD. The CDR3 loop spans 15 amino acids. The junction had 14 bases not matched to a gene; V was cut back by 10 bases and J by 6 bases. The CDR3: CATSRDRGVSNGYTF. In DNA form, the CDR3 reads TGTGCCACTAGCCGGGACAGGGGAGTATCCAATGGCTACACCTTC.

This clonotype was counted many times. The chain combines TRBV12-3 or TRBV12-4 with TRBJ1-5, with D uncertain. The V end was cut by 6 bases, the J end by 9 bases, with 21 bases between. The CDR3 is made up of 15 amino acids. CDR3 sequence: CASSKTRAAAGPQHF. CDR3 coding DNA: TGTGCCAGCAGCAAAACCCGGGCAGCCGCGGGGCCCCAGCATTTT.

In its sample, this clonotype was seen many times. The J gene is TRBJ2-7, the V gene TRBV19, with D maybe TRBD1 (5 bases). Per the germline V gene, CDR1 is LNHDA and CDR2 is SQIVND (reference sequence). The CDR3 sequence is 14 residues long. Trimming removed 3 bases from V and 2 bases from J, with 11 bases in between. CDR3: CASSIRDNTYEQYF. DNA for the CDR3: TGTGCCAGTAGTATCAGGGATAACACCTACGAGCAGTACTTC.

The CDR3 loop is CASSSGQLEQFF. The CDR3 DNA reads TGCGCCAGCAGCTCAGGACAGCTTGAGCAGTTCTTC. This chain links TRBV5-1 with TRBJ2-1, with D possibly TRBD1 on 6 matching bases. This CDR3 comprises 12 residues. Germline-derived CDR1 and CDR2 are SGHRS and YFSETQ. V was pared by 3 bases and J by 9 bases, with 10 bases between.

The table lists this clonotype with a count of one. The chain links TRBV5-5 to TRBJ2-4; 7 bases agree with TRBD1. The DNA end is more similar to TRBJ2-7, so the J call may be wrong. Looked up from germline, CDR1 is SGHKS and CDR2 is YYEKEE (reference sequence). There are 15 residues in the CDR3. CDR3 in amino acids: CASSLALQGDYEQYF. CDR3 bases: TGTGCCAGCAGCTTGGCCTTGCAGGGGGACTACGAGCAGTACTTC.

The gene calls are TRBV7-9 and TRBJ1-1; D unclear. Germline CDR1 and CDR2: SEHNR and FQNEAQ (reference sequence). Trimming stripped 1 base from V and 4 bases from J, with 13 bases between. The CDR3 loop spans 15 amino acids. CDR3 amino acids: CASSLGAGWGTEAFF. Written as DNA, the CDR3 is TGTGCCAGCAGCTTAGGGGCTGGGTGGGGCACTGAAGCTTTCTTT.

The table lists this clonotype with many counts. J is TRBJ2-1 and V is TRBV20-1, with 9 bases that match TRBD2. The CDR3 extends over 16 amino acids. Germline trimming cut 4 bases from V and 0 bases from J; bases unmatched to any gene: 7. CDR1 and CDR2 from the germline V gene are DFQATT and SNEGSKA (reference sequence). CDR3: CSAIALAGVSYNEQFF. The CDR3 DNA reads TGCAGTGCTATTGCCTTAGCGGGGGTCTCCTACAATGAGCAGTTCTTC.

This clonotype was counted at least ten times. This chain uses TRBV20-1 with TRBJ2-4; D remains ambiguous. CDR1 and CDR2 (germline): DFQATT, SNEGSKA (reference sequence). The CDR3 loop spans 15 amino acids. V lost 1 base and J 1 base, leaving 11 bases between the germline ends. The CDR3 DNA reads TGCAGTGCTAGAGTTTGGACCCCCGCCAAAAACATTCAGTACTTC. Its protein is CSARVWTPAKNIQYF.

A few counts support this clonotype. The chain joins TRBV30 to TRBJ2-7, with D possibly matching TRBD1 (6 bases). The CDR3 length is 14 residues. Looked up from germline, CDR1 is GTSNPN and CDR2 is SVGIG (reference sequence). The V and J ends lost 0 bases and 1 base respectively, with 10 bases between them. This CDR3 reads CAWSVRQGSYEQYF. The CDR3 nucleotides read TGTGCCTGGAGTGTACGTCAGGGGTCCTACGAGCAGTACTTC.

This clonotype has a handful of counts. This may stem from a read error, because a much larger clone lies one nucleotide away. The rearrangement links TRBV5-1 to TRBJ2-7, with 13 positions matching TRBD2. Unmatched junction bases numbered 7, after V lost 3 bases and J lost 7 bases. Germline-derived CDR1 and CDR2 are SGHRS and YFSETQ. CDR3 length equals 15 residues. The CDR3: CASSSGLAGYNEQYF. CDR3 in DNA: TGCGCCAGCAGCTCGGGACTAGCGGGGTACAATGAGCAGTACTTC.

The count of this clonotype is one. This chain's CDR3 is CASSERSGPVNTEAFF. Written as DNA, the CDR3 is TGTGCCAGCAGTGAAAGGTCAGGCCCCGTGAACACTGAAGCTTTCTTT. The chain links TRBV2 to TRBJ1-1; D gene ambiguous. This CDR3 comprises 16 residues. The germline V gene has CDR1 SNHLY and CDR2 FYNNEI. V was trimmed by 2 bases and J by 0 bases, leaving 13 bases between them.

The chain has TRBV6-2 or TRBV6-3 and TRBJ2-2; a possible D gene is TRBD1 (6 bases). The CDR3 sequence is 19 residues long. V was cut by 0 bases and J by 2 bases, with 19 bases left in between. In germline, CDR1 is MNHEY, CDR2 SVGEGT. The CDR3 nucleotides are TGTGCCAGCAGTTACTCGCCGGTAACCGGACAGATTAACACCGGGGAGCTGTTTTTT. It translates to CASSYSPVTGQINTGELFF.